The 24 T cell receptor beta chains below all came from one sample that was sequenced in a study of blood T cell repertoires in COVID-19. Data came from immunoSEQ multiplex PCR; TCRdb stores just in-frame clones and leaves some out. The table has some 220,000 clones, 84% seen once. Sequencing input: peripheral blood. These receptors came from an older woman who had recovered from COVID-19.

The chain joins TRBV6-5 to TRBJ1-2; a weak D match, TRBD1 (5 bases). This CDR3 comprises 12 residues. Germline values: CDR1 MNHEY, CDR2 SVGAGI. Deletions cut 8 bases from V and 3 bases from J, with 10 bases between. The CDR3 DNA follows: TGTGCCAGCTCTCAGGGTCACTATGGCTACACCTTC. Its translation: CASSQGHYGYTF.

The chain's CDR3 is CASSLTRGTEAFF. The DNA for the CDR3 is TGTGCCAGCAGCTTAACGAGGGGGACTGAAGCTTTCTTT. The chain employs TRBV7-3 and TRBJ1-1, with D perhaps matching TRBD1 (6 bases). Trimming took off 0 bases at V and 5 bases at J, with 7 bases between the two ends. This CDR3 contains 13 residues. Germline V gene sequence: CDR1 SGHTA, CDR2 FQGTGA.

J is TRBJ2-7 and V is TRBV10-3; D is possibly TRBD2 (5 bases). From germline, CDR1 is ENHRY and CDR2 SYGVKD. Trimming left V 8 bases short and J 0 bases short, with 14 bases between. The CDR3 contains 14 residues. The CDR3 DNA reads TGTGCCATCGGGGTAAGGAGGAGCTCCTACGAGCAGTACTTC. Amino acids: CAIGVRRSSYEQYF.

J is TRBJ2-5 and V is TRBV4-3, with D possibly matching TRBD1 (6 bases). The CDR3 length is 15 residues. Trimming removed 1 base at V and 5 bases at J, with 14 bases between. The germline gives CDR1 LGHNA, CDR2 YSLEER. CDR3 residues: CASSQGETGWETQYF. The CDR3 nucleotides read TGCGCCAGCAGCCAAGGAGAAACAGGGTGGGAGACCCAGTACTTC.

V gene TRBV5-6 combines with J gene TRBJ2-5; no reliable D call. The V gene lost 1 base and the J gene lost 5 bases, with 12 bases spanning the gap. The CDR3 spans 14 residues. Germline values: CDR1 SGHDT, CDR2 YYEEEE. CDR3 protein: CASSLPELRETQYF. The CDR3 DNA follows: TGTGCCAGCAGCTTGCCGGAGCTAAGGGAGACCCAGTACTTC.

The rearrangement uses TRBV21-1 and TRBJ2-7; the table names TRBD2, a call not compared with the DNA. TRBV21-1 corresponds to a pseudogene. There are 8 residues in the CDR3. The chain's CDR3 is CATLEQYF. DNA for the CDR3: TGTGCCACCCTCGAGCAGTACTTC.

This clone was found many times. V is TRBV19 and J is TRBJ1-5; TRBD1 is a possible D gene (6 bases). Trimming took 6 bases from V and 1 from J, leaving 10 bases between them. The length of the CDR3 is 14 residues. From germline, CDR1 is LNHDA and CDR2 SQIVND (reference sequence). CDR3: CASRDRPSNQPQHF. The DNA of the CDR3 is TGTGCCAGTAGAGACAGGCCGAGCAATCAGCCCCAGCATTTT.

This clone was counted only a few times. The chain links TRBV27 to TRBJ2-5, with D possibly matching TRBD1 (6 bases). The germline V gene encodes CDR1 MNHEY and CDR2 SMNVEV (reference sequence). The CDR3 extends over 17 amino acids. V was pared by 3 bases and J by 7 bases, with 24 bases between. The chain's CDR3 is CASSFSATGTTGRTQYF. DNA of the CDR3: TGTGCCAGCAGTTTCTCCGCAACCGGGACAACCGGAAGGACCCAGTACTTC.

The chain recombines TRBV6-5 with TRBJ2-3; possible D gene TRBD2, 5 bases. The V gene lost 6 bases and the J gene lost 2 bases, with 9 bases spanning the gap. Per the germline V gene, CDR1 is MNHEY and CDR2 is SVGAGI. The CDR3 spans 13 residues. CDR3 nucleotide sequence: TGTGCCAGCAGACAGCGGTCCACAGATACGCAGTATTTT. The encoded protein is CASRQRSTDTQYF.

This clone came up once. CDR3 DNA: TGTGCCAGCAGCACGGGACAGGGTTATTCACCCCTCCACTTT. The encoded protein is CASSTGQGYSPLHF. V gene TRBV6-2 or TRBV6-3 combines with J gene TRBJ1-6; 9 bases align to TRBD1. V shed 6 bases, J shed 8 bases, and the junction held 5 bases outside the gene matches. The length of the CDR3 is 14 residues. The germline V gene has CDR1 MNHEY and CDR2 SVGEGT.

J is TRBJ1-6 and V is TRBV15, with D unresolved. Germline CDR1 is LNHNV and CDR2 is YYDKDF (reference sequence). CDR3 length equals 15 residues. Trimming stripped 0 bases from V and 7 bases from J, with 10 bases between. The CDR3 protein is CATSRDGPVNSPLHF. CDR3 nucleotide sequence: TGTGCCACCAGCAGAGATGGGCCGGTAAATTCACCCCTCCACTTT.

This clone showed up just a few times. This chain connects TRBV7-2 to TRBJ1-2; no definite D call. CDR3 length: 14 residues. Germline loops: CDR1 SGHTA, CDR2 FQGNSA. Trimming stripped 5 bases from V and 4 bases from J, with 14 bases between. The CDR3 here is CASSRNSPLYGYTF. The CDR3 DNA reads TGTGCCAGCAGCCGGAATAGCCCCCTCTATGGCTACACCTTC.

The sample holds one count of this clone. This chain uses TRBV27 with TRBJ2-2; tentative D call: TRBD1 (7 bases). CDR1 and CDR2 (germline): MNHEY, SMNVEV (reference sequence). The CDR3 sequence is 15 residues long. The V end lost 2 bases, the J end lost 3 bases, and 10 bases lay between the germline ends. CDR3 protein: CASSLLRGDTGELFF. CDR3 bases: TGTGCCAGCAGTTTACTCAGGGGGGACACCGGGGAGCTGTTTTTT.

A single count supports this clone. The chain is built from TRBV10-1 and TRBJ2-7; 7 bases agree with TRBD1. V lost 4 bases to trimming and J lost 0 bases; unmatched junction nucleotides: 3. Germline CDR1 is WNHNN and CDR2 is SYGVQD (reference sequence). The CDR3 runs 14 residues. CDR3 sequence (DNA): TGCGCCAGCAGTGTAGGGACAGTCTCCTACGAGCAGTACTTC. It codes for CASSVGTVSYEQYF.

The chain recombines TRBV3-1 (or the pseudogene TRBV3-2) with TRBJ1-2; D possibly corresponds to TRBD1 (5 bases). V lost 1 base and J 4 bases, leaving 7 bases between the germline ends. The CDR3 loop spans 13 amino acids. The V gene's germline CDR1 is LGHDT and CDR2 YNNKEL (reference sequence). The chain's CDR3 is CASSQGTTYGYTF. CDR3 DNA sequence: TGTGCCAGCAGCCAAGGGACAACCTATGGCTACACCTTC.

The chain couples TRBV7-9 to TRBJ1-2; D possibly corresponds to TRBD1 (6 bases). This CDR3 contains 15 residues. Trimming stripped 1 base from V and 5 bases from J, with 14 bases between. Germline lookup yields CDR1 SEHNR and CDR2 FQNEAQ (reference sequence). CDR3: CASSLGGAQGYGYTF. CDR3 nucleotide sequence: TGTGCCAGCAGCTTAGGGGGTGCCCAGGGGTATGGCTACACCTTC. The complete variable domain, with remaining parts taken from reference TRBV7-9 and TRBJ1-2, reads DTGVSQNPRHKITKRGQNVTFRCDPISEHNRLYWYRQTLGQGPEFLTYFQNEAQLEKSRLLSDRFSAERPKGSFSTLEIQRTEQGDSAMYLCASSLGGAQGYGYTFGSGTRLTVV.

J is TRBJ2-7 and V is TRBV13; 9 bases are a match to TRBD2. Germline loops: CDR1 PRHDT, CDR2 FYEKMQ (reference sequence). Trimming took 1 base from V and 1 from J; bases not matched to a gene: 20. The CDR3 runs to 21 residues. CDR3 in amino acids: CASSLEAGVPSGDQNSYEQYF. For the CDR3, the DNA is TGTGCCAGCAGCTTAGAAGCGGGTGTCCCTAGCGGGGATCAGAATTCCTACGAGCAGTACTTC.

The chain joins TRBV6-6 to TRBJ2-7; D unresolved. This CDR3 comprises 12 residues. Per the germline V gene, CDR1 is MNHNY and CDR2 is SVGAGI (reference sequence). V was trimmed by 5 bases and J by 2 bases, leaving 7 bases between them. CDR3 nucleotide sequence: TGTGCCAGCAGTCCTACAGCCTACGAGCAGTACTTC. Protein product: CASSPTAYEQYF.

The chain carries TRBV7-2 and TRBJ1-1; no reliable D call. The CDR3 is 13 residues long. Germline CDR1 SGHTA, CDR2 FQGNSA. V shed 0 bases and J shed 10 bases, with 12 bases lying between them. CDR3 DNA: TGTGCCAGCAGCTTAGCGATGCGGGGTGCAGCTTTCTTT. Protein: CASSLAMRGAAFF.

The V and J genes are TRBV19 and TRBJ2-2, with unresolved D. Trimming pared 6 bases from V and 9 bases from J, leaving 11 bases between. This CDR3 region has 12 residues. Germline CDR1 LNHDA, CDR2 SQIVND (reference sequence). The chain's CDR3 is CASSLAQRELFF. Here the CDR3 DNA reads TGTGCCAGTAGCCTGGCCCAACGGGAGCTGTTTTTT.

The gene calls are TRBV5-1 and TRBJ1-2, with 9 bases identical to TRBD1. Germline lookup yields CDR1 SGHRS and CDR2 YFSETQ. The trim removed 4 bases at V and 2 bases at J, leaving 6 bases unmatched. The CDR3 has 15 residues. The CDR3 nucleotides read TGCGCCAGCAGCGCGGGAGACAGGGGGAACTATGGCTACACCTTC. This codes for CASSAGDRGNYGYTF.

This clone occurred once. The CDR3 DNA reads as TGTGCCAGCAGCTTAGGCGGGACAGCTGCCTACGAGCAGTACTTC. Residues: CASSLGGTAAYEQYF. The chain is built from TRBV7-6 and TRBJ2-7, with D perhaps matching TRBD1 (7 bases). Germline CDR1 is SGHVS and CDR2 is FNYEAQ. Trimming removed 1 base from V and 2 bases from J, with 12 bases in between. The CDR3 has 15 residues.

V and J are TRBV3-1 (or the pseudogene TRBV3-2) and TRBJ2-5; TRBD2 agrees at 12 bases. Per germline, CDR1 LGHDT and CDR2 YNNKEL (reference sequence). J was trimmed by 2 bases and V by 4 bases; bases with no gene match: 11. CDR3 length: 18 residues. The CDR3 region is CASSPNPPLAGGQETQYF. CDR3 nucleotides: TGTGCCAGCAGCCCGAACCCGCCGCTAGCGGGGGGGCAAGAGACCCAGTACTTC.

This sequence joins TRBV25-1 and TRBJ2-1; perhaps TRBD2 as D (5 bases). V lost 3 bases and J lost 0, with 12 bases in between. This CDR3 comprises 16 residues. CDR1 MGHDK and CDR2 SYGVNS come from the germline V gene. As DNA, the CDR3 is TGTGCCAGCAGTGAGCCCGGACTGAGCTCCTACAATGAGCAGTTCTTC. This sequence encodes CASSEPGLSSYNEQFF.